The table lists the clone carrying this T cell receptor beta chain with many counts. Its antigen is still unknown. The time point is: sample taken at primary tumor resection. This specimen belongs to a study of spatial heterogeneity in lung cancer. Whole-study results and caveats: Counts of expanded alpha and beta TCRs within tumors tracked the tumor nonsynonymous mutation count.

MiXCR was run by TCRdb on the 5' RACE reads, yielding one entry per CDR3 protein. The table shows about 18,000 distinct CDR3 sequences, with about 7.5% occurring only once. The CDR3 consists of 15 residues. Germline V gene lookup returns CDR1 LNHDA and CDR2 SQIVND (reference sequence). Trimming took 6 bases from V and 3 from J, leaving 14 bases between them. The V gene is TRBV19, the J gene TRBJ1-4, with D tentatively TRBD1 (6 bases). This specimen consisted of lung tumor tissue, obtained at surgery. This clonotype was sampled from a male donor with early-stage non-small cell lung cancer. The CDR3 DNA follows: TGTGCCAGTAGCGACAGGTTAAATCCTAATGAAAAACTGTTTTTT. Its protein is CASSDRLNPNEKLFF.